The following is a T cell receptor (beta chain) sequence with its context. This sample was included in a study of shared clonotypes between healthy human individuals. CDR3 size: 15 residues. V lost 6 bases to trimming and J lost 1 base; unmatched junction nucleotides: 3. CDR1 is SGHAT and CDR2 is FQNNGV in the germline V gene. In replicate PCRs of sorted subsets, roughly 200 ng DNA, some 28,000 T cell genomes, was used. Data came from immunoSEQ multiplex PCR; TCRdb stores just in-frame clones and leaves some out. The top ten hold 0.3% to 0.4% of the sample, which has 2 million to 2.5 million clones, under 95% seen once.

The chain couples TRBV11-2 to TRBJ2-5; TRBD2 matches at 12 bases. The sample comprised naive CD4+ T cells from PBMCs. The subset denotes: CD45RA+ positively selected. This sequence was found in a man between 18 and 35 years old in good health. Some clones in this sample may be carry-over from other donors' samples. CDR3 protein: CASRRTSGVQETQYF. The CDR3 DNA reads TGTGCCAGCAGAAGGACTAGCGGGGTCCAAGAGACCCAGTACTTC.